The 15 T cell receptor beta chains in this list originate from one sample, sequenced in a study of blood T cell repertoires in COVID-19. The data were produced by immunoSEQ multiplex PCR, yet TCRdb's version contains in-frame clones alone and is incomplete. The sample has about 100,000 clones; more than 90% are singletons. Material for sequencing was peripheral blood. The receptors come from a woman aged 45-65 years with COVID-19, enrolled during active disease.

A remark on this clone: Lacking the conserved final phenylalanine or tryptophan, this CDR3 likely reflects a read error. The DNA is omitted, as the CDR3 cannot be located on it reliably, and the CDR3 follows TCRdb's listing. This rearrangement joins TRBV24-1 to TRBJ1-2; TRBD1, the table's D call, was not compared with the DNA. The CDR3 contains 11 residues when both ends are counted. Germline CDR1 is KGHDR and CDR2 is SFDVKD. The CDR3 is CATSDRGHGKL.

V and J are TRBV10-3 and TRBJ2-5, with 7 bases fitting TRBD2. Germline lookup yields CDR1 ENHRY and CDR2 SYGVKD. Losses at the gene ends were 3 bases for V and 4 bases for J; bases not matched to a gene: 11. The CDR3 covers 16 residues. The CDR3 region is CAISDGGFSASETQYF. The CDR3 region has the DNA TGTGCCATCAGTGACGGGGGGTTCTCCGCCTCAGAGACCCAGTACTTC.

V usage is TRBV19 and J usage is TRBJ1-1, with a tentative D call TRBD1 (6 bases). Trimming left V 10 bases short and J 4 bases short, with 16 bases between. This CDR3 is 13 amino acids long. Germline values: CDR1 LNHDA, CDR2 SQIVND (reference sequence). The DNA for the CDR3 is TGTGCCACCCAACAGGGTACCGGCACTGAAGCTTTCTTT. Translated, it gives CATQQGTGTEAFF.

This chain uses TRBV6-1 with TRBJ1-1, with D possibly being TRBD1 (5 bases). Germline loops: CDR1 MNHNS, CDR2 SASEGT. This CDR3 spans 14 amino acids. V lost 2 bases and J 6 bases, leaving 13 bases between the germline ends. The CDR3 coding sequence is TGTGCCAGCAGTGAACTCTCGGGGGGGGCTGAAGCTTTCTTT. It codes for CASSELSGGAEAFF.

The chain links TRBV5-6 to TRBJ1-1, with D uncertain. Germline V lookup: CDR1 SGHDT, CDR2 YYEEEE. V was trimmed by 7 bases and J by 0 bases, leaving 10 bases between them. CDR3 length: 13 residues. The CDR3 here is CASLAPLNTEAFF. In nucleotides, the CDR3 is TGTGCCAGCCTGGCACCCTTGAACACTGAAGCTTTCTTT.

The J gene is TRBJ2-3, the V gene TRBV13; D possibly corresponds to TRBD2 (5 bases). The CDR3 sequence is 16 residues long. Trimming stripped 5 bases from V and 1 base from J, with 16 bases between. The V gene's germline CDR1 is PRHDT and CDR2 FYEKMQ (reference sequence). The CDR3 is CASSLKPLAGTDTQYF. As DNA, the CDR3 is TGTGCCAGCAGCCTGAAGCCGCTAGCAGGCACAGATACGCAGTATTTT.

This chain uses TRBV6-1 with TRBJ1-5; no clear D. Germline loops: CDR1 MNHNS, CDR2 SASEGT. The CDR3 loop spans 14 amino acids. V was clipped by 2 bases and J by 2 bases, with 7 bases between them. CDR3 in DNA: TGTGCCAGCAGTGAACAGGTTGGCAATCAGCCCCAGCATTTT. Amino acid sequence: CASSEQVGNQPQHF.

The chain has TRBV11-2 and TRBJ1-2, with a possible D match to TRBD1 (5 bases). V lost 7 bases and J 4 bases, leaving 16 bases between the germline ends. The CDR3 consists of 14 residues. Germline V lookup: CDR1 SGHAT, CDR2 FQNNGV. The CDR3 DNA sequence: TGTGCCAGCAAGGAGGGACGGTCGTTCTATGGCTACACCTTC. It translates to CASKEGRSFYGYTF.

The chain couples TRBV19 to TRBJ1-1, with D hard to call. Germline values: CDR1 LNHDA, CDR2 SQIVND (reference sequence). CDR3 length: 12 amino acids. Trimming took off 5 bases at V and 4 bases at J, with 8 bases between the two ends. The CDR3, as DNA: TGTGCCAGTAGTGTGGGAGGCACTGAAGCTTTCTTT. Translation: CASSVGGTEAFF.

This clone was found a few times. The chain uses TRBV6-5 and TRBJ1-2, with a possible D match to TRBD1 (5 bases). Deletions cut 6 bases from V and 8 bases from J, with 16 bases between. The germline V gene has CDR1 MNHEY and CDR2 SVGAGI. The length of the CDR3 is 13 residues. The CDR3 region is CASSSLTERGYTF. In nucleotides, the CDR3 is TGTGCCAGCAGCTCCCTGACAGAACGGGGCTACACCTTC.

The J gene is TRBJ1-6, the V gene TRBV5-1, with 7 nucleotides matching TRBD1. The germline CDR1 and CDR2 sequences are SGHRS and YFSETQ. The CDR3 covers 16 residues. V lost 0 bases, J lost 10 bases, and 10 bases stayed unmatched. In nucleotides, the CDR3 is TGCGCCAGCAGCTTGGCTGTCGGCAGGGGGAGCTCACCCCTCCACTTT. Its translation: CASSLAVGRGSSPLHF. The entire variable domain, with the rest obtained from reference TRBV5-1 and TRBJ1-6, is as follows: KAGVTQTPRYLIKTRGQQVTLSCSPISGHRSVSWYQQTPGQGLQFLFEYFSETQRNKGNFPGRFSGRQFSNSRSEMNVSTLELGDSALYLCASSLAVGRGSSPLHFGNGTRLTVT.

V gene TRBV6-5 combines with J gene TRBJ2-1; 7 positions agree with TRBD1. The CDR3 sequence is 14 residues long. Germline V gene lookup returns CDR1 MNHEY and CDR2 SVGAGI. The trim removed 6 bases at V and 3 bases at J, leaving 5 bases unmatched. CDR3 in DNA: TGTGCCAGCAGCTACAGGGGATTCTACAATGAGCAGTTCTTC. Translating gives CASSYRGFYNEQFF.

This clone came up once. The chain uses TRBV7-2 and TRBJ2-3; a possible D gene is TRBD1 (8 bases). The CDR3 covers 15 residues. The germline gives CDR1 SGHTA, CDR2 FQGNSA. Trimming pared 5 bases from V and 4 bases from J, leaving 16 bases between. The CDR3 sequence: CASSLRTGRADTQYF. The CDR3 DNA follows: TGTGCCAGCAGCCTCCGGACAGGGAGGGCAGATACGCAGTATTTT.

In DNA form, the CDR3 reads TGTGCCATCAGTGAGTCGACAGGGGGCTCTAATTCACCCCTCCACTTT. Its protein product is CAISESTGGSNSPLHF. The chain couples TRBV10-3 to TRBJ1-6; 10 nucleotides agree with TRBD1. The germline V gene encodes CDR1 ENHRY and CDR2 SYGVKD. This CDR3 comprises 16 residues. The V segment lost 0 bases and the J segment 6 bases; nucleotides outside the gene matches: 2.

The CDR3 protein is CASSLDGAVIQETQYF. The DNA for the CDR3 is TGTGCCAGCAGCTTAGACGGTGCGGTCATCCAAGAGACCCAGTACTTC. The J gene is TRBJ2-5, the V gene TRBV11-2, with D unresolved. The germline V and J ends were trimmed by 0 bases and 1 base, with 12 bases remaining between them. Per the germline V gene, CDR1 is SGHAT and CDR2 is FQNNGV. CDR3 size: 16 residues.